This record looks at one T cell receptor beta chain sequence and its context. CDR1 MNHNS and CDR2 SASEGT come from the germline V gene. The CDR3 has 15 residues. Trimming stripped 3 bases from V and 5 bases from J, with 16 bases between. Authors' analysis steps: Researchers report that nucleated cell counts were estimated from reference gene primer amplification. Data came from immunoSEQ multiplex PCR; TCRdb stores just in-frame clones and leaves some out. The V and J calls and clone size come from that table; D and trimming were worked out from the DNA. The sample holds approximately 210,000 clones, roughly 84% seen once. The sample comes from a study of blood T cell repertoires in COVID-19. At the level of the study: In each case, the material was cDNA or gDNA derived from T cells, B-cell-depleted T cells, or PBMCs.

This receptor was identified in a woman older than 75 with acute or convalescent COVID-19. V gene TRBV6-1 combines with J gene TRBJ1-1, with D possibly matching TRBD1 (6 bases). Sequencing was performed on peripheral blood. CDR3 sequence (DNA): TGTGCCAGCAGTGACAAAGGGGGGGCGAGAACTGAAGCTTTCTTT. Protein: CASSDKGGARTEAFF.